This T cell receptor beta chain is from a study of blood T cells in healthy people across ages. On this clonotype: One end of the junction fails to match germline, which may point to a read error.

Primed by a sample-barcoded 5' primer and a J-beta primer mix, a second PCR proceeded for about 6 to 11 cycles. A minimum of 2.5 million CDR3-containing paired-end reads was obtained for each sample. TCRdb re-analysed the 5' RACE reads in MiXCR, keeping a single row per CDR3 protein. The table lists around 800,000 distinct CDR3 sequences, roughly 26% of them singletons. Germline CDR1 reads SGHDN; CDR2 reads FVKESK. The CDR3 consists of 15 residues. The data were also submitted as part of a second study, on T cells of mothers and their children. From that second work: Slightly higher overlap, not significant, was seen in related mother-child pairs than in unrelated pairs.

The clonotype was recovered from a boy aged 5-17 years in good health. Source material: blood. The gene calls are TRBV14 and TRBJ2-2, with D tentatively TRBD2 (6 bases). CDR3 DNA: TGTGCCAGCAGCCAAGTCGGGGGAAACACCGGGGAGCTGGTTTTT. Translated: CASSQVGGNTGELVF.